The rows below give T cell receptor beta chains drawn from one sample of a study of low-dose radiotherapy and immunotherapy resistance in tumors. TCRdb passed the reads through MiXCR, listing each CDR3 protein once. This repertoire shows 80,000 or so distinct CDR3 sequences, over 15% found once; its top ten account for 1.1% to 1.5%. The sample was PBMCs, taken after low-dose radiotherapy plus immunotherapy. The receptors originated from a male donor with prostate cancer. The CDR3 runs from the conserved cysteine through the conserved F or W. D genes are given only for firm matches. Each size is how often the clone was seen (once, few, many) or a class if it is expanded.

j_gene: TRBJ2-5
d_gene: -
abundance: many
v_gene: TRBV7-2
CDR3aa: CASSPLLAFQETQYF
CDR3nt: TGTGCCAGCAGCCCTCTATTGGCGTTCCAAGAGACCCAGTACTTC

j_gene: TRBJ2-7
d_gene: -
abundance: many
v_gene: TRBV3-1
CDR3aa: CASSPVDSYEQYF
CDR3nt: TGTGCCAGCAGCCCTGTAGATTCCTACGAGCAGTACTTC

j_gene: TRBJ2-3
d_gene: -
abundance: many
v_gene: TRBV28
CDR3aa: CASRDDRFSGTDTQYF
CDR3nt: TGTGCCAGCAGGGATGACAGGTTTTCGGGCACAGATACGCAGTATTTT

j_gene: TRBJ1-6
d_gene: -
abundance: many
v_gene: TRBV6-2/TRBV6-3
CDR3aa: CASSYSLDSPLHF
CDR3nt: TGTGCCAGCAGTTACTCACTTGATTCACCCCTCCACTTT

j_gene: TRBJ2-3
d_gene: -
abundance: few
v_gene: TRBV4-1
CDR3aa: CASSQETSTDTQYF
CDR3nt: TGCGCCAGCAGCCAGGAGACTAGCACAGATACGCAGTATTTT

j_gene: TRBJ2-1
d_gene: -
abundance: many
v_gene: TRBV7-6
CDR3aa: CASSLERGSYNEQFF
CDR3nt: TGTGCCAGCAGCCTAGAACGGGGCTCCTACAATGAGCAGTTCTTC

j_gene: TRBJ2-3
d_gene: TRBD1
abundance: few
v_gene: TRBV4-3
CDR3aa: CASSQDSARGTDTQYF
CDR3nt: TGCGCCAGCAGCCAAGATAGTGCCAGGGGGACAGATACGCAGTATTTT

j_gene: TRBJ2-1
d_gene: -
abundance: many
v_gene: TRBV2
CDR3aa: CASGTGTTEQFF
CDR3nt: TGTGCCAGCGGGACGGGGACCACTGAGCAGTTCTTC

j_gene: TRBJ1-1
d_gene: TRBD1
abundance: many
v_gene: TRBV7-2
CDR3aa: CASIPTGGKTEAFF
CDR3nt: TGTGCCAGCATCCCTACAGGGGGTAAGACTGAAGCTTTCTTT

j_gene: TRBJ2-6
d_gene: -
abundance: many
v_gene: TRBV7-2
CDR3aa: CASSTGGAGANVLTF
CDR3nt: TGTGCCAGCAGCACCGGTGGGGCTGGGGCCAACGTCCTGACTTTC

j_gene: TRBJ2-5
d_gene: -
abundance: many
v_gene: TRBV7-2
CDR3aa: CASSLGWGNQETQYF
CDR3nt: TGTGCCAGCAGCTTAGGATGGGGGAACCAAGAGACCCAGTACTTC